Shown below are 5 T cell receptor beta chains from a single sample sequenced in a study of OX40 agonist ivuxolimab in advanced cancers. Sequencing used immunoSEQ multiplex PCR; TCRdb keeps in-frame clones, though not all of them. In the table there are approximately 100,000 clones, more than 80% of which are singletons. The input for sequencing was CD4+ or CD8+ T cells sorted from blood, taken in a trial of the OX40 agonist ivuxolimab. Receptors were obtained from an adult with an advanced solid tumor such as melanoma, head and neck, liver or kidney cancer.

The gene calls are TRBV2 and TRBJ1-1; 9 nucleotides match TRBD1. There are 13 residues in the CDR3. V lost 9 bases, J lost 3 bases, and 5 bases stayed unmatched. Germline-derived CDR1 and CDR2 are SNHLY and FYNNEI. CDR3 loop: CASNRGPDTEAFF. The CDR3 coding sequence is TGTGCCAGTAACAGGGGGCCGGACACTGAAGCTTTCTTT.

CDR3 in DNA: TGTGCCAGCAGTTTATGGGGTAGCACAGATACGCAGTATTTT. Translating it yields CASSLWGSTDTQYF. The chain combines TRBV27 with TRBJ2-3, with D unclear. Trimming took 1 base from V and 0 from J, leaving 5 bases between them. This CDR3 contains 14 residues. Germline V gives CDR1 MNHEY, CDR2 SMNVEV (reference sequence).

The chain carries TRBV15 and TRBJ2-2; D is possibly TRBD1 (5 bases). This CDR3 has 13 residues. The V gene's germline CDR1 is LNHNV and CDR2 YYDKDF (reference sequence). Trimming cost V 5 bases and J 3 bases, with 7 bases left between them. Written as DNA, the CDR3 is TGTGCCACCAGCTTCAGGGACACCGGGGAGCTGTTTTTT. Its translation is CATSFRDTGELFF. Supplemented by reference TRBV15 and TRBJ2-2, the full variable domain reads DAMVIQNPRYQVTQFGKPVTLSCSQTLNHNVMYWYQQKSSQAPKLLFHYYDKDFNNEADTPDNFQSRRPNTSFCFLDIRSPGLGDTAMYLCATSFRDTGELFFGEGSRLTVL.

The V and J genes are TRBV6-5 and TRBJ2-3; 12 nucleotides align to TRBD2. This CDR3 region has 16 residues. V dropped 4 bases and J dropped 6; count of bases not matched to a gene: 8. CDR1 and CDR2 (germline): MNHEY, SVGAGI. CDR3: CASSSPSGGADDTQYF. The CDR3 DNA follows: TGTGCCAGCAGTTCGCCTAGCGGGGGGGCCGATGATACGCAGTATTTT.

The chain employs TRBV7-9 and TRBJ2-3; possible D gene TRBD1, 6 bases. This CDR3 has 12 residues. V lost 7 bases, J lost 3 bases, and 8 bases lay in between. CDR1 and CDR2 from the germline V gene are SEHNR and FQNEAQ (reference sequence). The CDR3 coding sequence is TGTGCCAGCAACCAGGGGACAGATACGCAGTATTTT. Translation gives CASNQGTDTQYF.